This T cell receptor beta chain was captured by sequencing in a study of T-cell reconstitution after alpha-beta-depleted transplantation in children. Study-wide results and caveats: Several hundred expanded graft clones reportedly gave rise to the alpha-beta T cells present about two months after transplant. Some patients owed their high day-60 TCRbeta diversity to surviving recipient T cells and thymic progenitors. The authors attributed T-cell counts and diversity one year after transplant mostly to newly produced T cells.

Concerning this clonotype: The antigen is not known.

Molecular barcoding with unique molecular identifiers was used for the TCRbeta library. One entry per CDR3 protein, called by TCRdb with MiXCR from the PCR reads. This table has hundreds of thousands of distinct CDR3 sequences, 15% to 20% appearing once. Trimming took off 3 bases at V and 2 bases at J, with 14 bases between the two ends. Germline V gene data show CDR1 as DFQATT and CDR2 as SNEGSKA (reference sequence). The CDR3 is 14 amino acids. The TCR comes from a male patient between 2 and 10 years old who had a stem cell transplant for acute lymphoblastic leukemia, so the T cells may come from the graft donor. The chain links TRBV20-1 to TRBJ2-7; tentative D call: TRBD1 (6 bases). This specimen was PBMCs, mostly from graft donor cells, taken 360 days after TCRalphabeta/CD19-depleted stem cell transplant. CDR3 in amino acids: CSASPRTEPYEQYF. The CDR3 nucleotides read TGCAGTGCTAGTCCGCGGACAGAACCCTACGAGCAGTACTTC.